Below are 15 T cell receptor beta chains sequenced from a single sample in a study of T cells in localized non-small cell lung cancer. Data came from immunoSEQ multiplex PCR; TCRdb stores just in-frame clones and leaves some out. There are some 12,000 clones in the sample; around four fifths occur only once, and around 20% lies in the top ten. Specimen: peripheral blood, collected before any cancer treatment. Receptors originate from a male donor at least 60 years old with stage I lung adenocarcinoma.

J is TRBJ2-2 and V is TRBV7-2; possibly TRBD1 or TRBD2 for D (5 bases each). The V and J ends lost 1 base and 4 bases respectively, with 7 bases between them. The CDR3 extends over 14 amino acids. Per germline, CDR1 SGHTA and CDR2 FQGNSA. CDR3: CASSLVGGTGELFF. The CDR3 coding sequence is TGTGCCAGCAGCTTAGTTGGGGGCACCGGGGAGCTGTTTTTT.

This sequence joins TRBV9 and TRBJ2-2, with D perhaps TRBD1 (6 bases). Germline V gene sequence: CDR1 SGDLS, CDR2 YYNGEE. The V end was cut by 0 bases, the J end by 4 bases, with 16 bases between. This CDR3 spans 17 amino acids. Written as DNA, the CDR3 is TGTGCCAGCAGCGTAGGATCCAGGGGATGGGGCACCGGGGAGCTGTTTTTT. Encoded protein: CASSVGSRGWGTGELFF.

CDR3 in amino acids: CASSSGQGKVDEGYTF. In nucleotides, the CDR3 is TGTGCCAGTAGTTCCGGACAGGGAAAGGTGGACGAAGGCTACACCTTC. The chain combines TRBV19 with TRBJ1-2; 8 positions agree with TRBD1. CDR3 size: 16 residues. The germline V gene encodes CDR1 LNHDA and CDR2 SQIVND (reference sequence). The ends lost 5 bases at V and 8 bases at J; junction bases unmatched: 16.

The chain combines TRBV7-3 with TRBJ2-6; weak D call: TRBD2 (5 bases). The ends were cut back, 1 base at V and 2 bases at J, with 15 bases in the middle. CDR1 and CDR2 from the germline V gene are SGHTA and FQGTGA. The CDR3 consists of 18 residues. The CDR3 sequence: CASSLRQEAFAGANVLTF. The CDR3 bases are TGTGCCAGCAGCTTAAGGCAGGAGGCCTTCGCTGGGGCCAACGTCCTGACTTTC.

The chain couples TRBV5-1 to TRBJ2-1; possible D gene TRBD2, 5 bases. Trimming stripped 4 bases from V and 5 bases from J, with 13 bases between. Germline V gene data show CDR1 as SGHRS and CDR2 as YFSETQ. This CDR3 has 14 residues. The CDR3 protein is CASSTTGVNNEQFF. The CDR3, as DNA: TGCGCCAGCAGCACCACCGGGGTCAACAATGAGCAGTTCTTC. The full variable domain, with the rest looked up from reference TRBV5-1 and TRBJ2-1, is KAGVTQTPRYLIKTRGQQVTLSCSPISGHRSVSWYQQTPGQGLQFLFEYFSETQRNKGNFPGRFSGRQFSNSRSEMNVSTLELGDSALYLCASSTTGVNNEQFFGPGTRLTVL.

The chain is built from TRBV19 and TRBJ2-2, with D possibly being TRBD1 (5 bases). This CDR3 is 14 amino acids long. The V end lost 10 bases, the J end lost 0 bases, and 12 bases lay between the germline ends. Per germline, CDR1 LNHDA and CDR2 SQIVND (reference sequence). DNA for the CDR3: TGTGCCATCTCACAGGTGGCGAACACCGGGGAGCTGTTTTTT. Protein product: CAISQVANTGELFF.

J is TRBJ2-7 and V is TRBV4-1, with a weak D call TRBD1 (6 bases). Per germline, CDR1 MGHRA and CDR2 YSYEKL. The V end was cut by 0 bases, the J end by 3 bases, with 12 bases between. The CDR3 is 15 residues long. CDR3 in amino acids: CASSQDWGQDYEQYF. The CDR3 region has the DNA TGCGCCAGCAGCCAAGATTGGGGGCAGGACTACGAGCAGTACTTC.

The chain links TRBV7-2 to TRBJ2-7; 9 nucleotides match TRBD2. J was trimmed by 3 bases and V by 6 bases; bases with no gene match: 6. Germline values: CDR1 SGHTA, CDR2 FQGNSA. The length of the CDR3 is 14 residues. Here the CDR3 reads CASRDSGRGYEQYF. CDR3 sequence (DNA): TGTGCCAGCAGGGATAGCGGGAGAGGCTACGAGCAGTACTTC.

The CDR3 loop is CASSGRHSYNEQFF. CDR3 nucleotide sequence: TGTGCCAGTAGCGGGAGGCACTCCTACAATGAGCAGTTCTTC. The chain combines TRBV19 with TRBJ2-1, with TRBD2 matching over 7 bases. The V and J ends lost 6 bases and 0 bases, in that order; junction bases with no gene match: 2. The CDR3 is made up of 14 amino acids. Germline-derived CDR1 and CDR2 are LNHDA and SQIVND (reference sequence).

The V call is TRBV14, the J call TRBJ2-1; the match to TRBD2 covers 9 bases. The junction had 7 bases not matched to a gene; V was cut back by 1 base and J by 6 bases. The germline V gene has CDR1 SGHDN and CDR2 FVKESK. The CDR3 is 16 amino acids. The CDR3 sequence is CASSQARTSVSNEQFF. The CDR3 DNA is TGTGCCAGCAGCCAAGCCAGGACTAGCGTGTCCAATGAGCAGTTCTTC.

This clone has just a few counts. The genes are TRBV19 and TRBJ2-1; TRBD1 might be the D (5 bases). V was shortened by 7 bases and J by 2 bases, with 15 bases between the two germline ends. The germline V gene encodes CDR1 LNHDA and CDR2 SQIVND (reference sequence). There are 15 residues in the CDR3. For the CDR3, the DNA is TGTGCCAGTATGGTCAGGGCTCAGCCCTACAATGAGCAGTTCTTC. Translating gives CASMVRAQPYNEQFF.

In its sample, this clone was seen a few times. V and J are TRBV2 and TRBJ2-1; D may be TRBD2 (6 bases). V was pared by 2 bases and J by 9 bases, with 11 bases between. The CDR3 is made up of 13 amino acids. Germline V gene data show CDR1 as SNHLY and CDR2 as FYNNEI. The CDR3, as DNA: TGTGCCAGCAGTGAACAATTGGAGGGTGAGCAGTTCTTC. It codes for CASSEQLEGEQFF.

V usage is TRBV5-4 and J usage is TRBJ2-2, with TRBD2 as a possible D gene (5 bases). CDR1 and CDR2 (germline): SGHNT, YYREEE (reference sequence). The CDR3 sequence is 16 residues long. Trimming left V 2 bases short and J 7 bases short, with 18 bases between. The CDR3 loop is CASSLGTPGDHGELFF. The CDR3 DNA follows: TGTGCCAGCAGCTTAGGAACCCCCGGGGATCACGGGGAGCTGTTTTTT. Full variable domain (outside the CDR3, taken from reference TRBV5-4 and TRBJ2-2): ETGVTQSPTHLIKTRGQQVTLRCSSQSGHNTVSWYQQALGQGPQFIFQYYREEENGRGNFPPRFSGLQFPNYSSELNVNALELDDSALYLCASSLGTPGDHGELFFGEGSRLTVL.

The chain couples TRBV5-4 to TRBJ1-4; perhaps TRBD1 as D (5 bases). The CDR3 is 13 amino acids. Looked up from germline, CDR1 is SGHNT and CDR2 is YYREEE (reference sequence). The CDR3 DNA reads TGTGCAGGGCGACATCAGGGAAATGAAAAACTGTTTTTT. Encoded protein: CAGRHQGNEKLFF.

This chain uses TRBV7-6 with TRBJ2-1, with 7 bases lining up with TRBD2. V was clipped by 0 bases and J by 8 bases; unmatched bases: 10. CDR3 length: 16 residues. Germline V CDR1 and CDR2: SGHVS, FNYEAQ. The chain's CDR3 is CASSLAGGPWGHEQFF. The CDR3 DNA is TGTGCCAGCAGCTTAGCGGGAGGGCCGTGGGGCCATGAGCAGTTCTTC.